Below are 3 T cell receptor beta chains sequenced from a single sample in a study of T-cell memory formation after mild COVID-19. One entry per CDR3 protein results from TCRdb running MiXCR on the 5' RACE reads. The sample includes over 150,000 distinct CDR3 sequences, 13% of them seen just once. The sample consisted of PBMCs or a T cell subset sorted from them (not recorded which). The receptors stem from a man between 18 and 29 years old who had mild COVID-19 (a few samples of this study predate the infection). Cell type and time point are not known.

The V and J genes are TRBV5-1 and TRBJ1-4, with 7 bases identical to TRBD1. Looked up from germline, CDR1 is SGHRS and CDR2 is YFSETQ. This CDR3 spans 14 amino acids. The J segment lost 6 bases and the V segment lost 4 bases, leaving 6 bases of the junction unmatched. Written as DNA, the CDR3 is TGCGCCAGCAGCGATGGACAGGAACATGAAAAACTGTTTTTT. Amino acid sequence: CASSDGQEHEKLFF.

This clonotype came up a few times. This chain joins TRBV10-3 and TRBJ1-5; TRBD1 agrees at 7 bases. Germline lookup yields CDR1 ENHRY and CDR2 SYGVKD. This CDR3 is 17 amino acids long. V shed 0 bases and J 3 bases; nucleotides not matched to a gene: 8. The CDR3, as DNA: TGTGCCATCAGTGAGTCGAGGGGGACAGTAGACAATCAGCCCCAGCATTTT. This encodes CAISESRGTVDNQPQHF.

The chain is built from TRBV2 and TRBJ2-1; 7 bases are a match to TRBD1. Germline CDR1 and CDR2: SNHLY and FYNNEI. This CDR3 comprises 13 residues. The V segment lost 7 bases and the J segment 4 bases; nucleotides outside the gene matches: 4. The CDR3 spells CASNRDRYNEQFF. As DNA, the CDR3 is TGTGCCAGCAACCGGGACAGATACAATGAGCAGTTCTTC.